This section outlines one TCR beta chain sequence together with its context. The target antigen is unknown. There are 13 residues in the CDR3. Per the germline V gene, CDR1 is ENHRY and CDR2 is SYGVKD. Trimming took 7 bases from V and 6 from J, leaving 15 bases between them. The method was immunoSEQ multiplex PCR; TCRdb's version includes in-frame clones alone and lacks a portion of them. The sample comprises about 100,000 clones, roughly 87% of which are singletons, and approximately 15% rests with the top ten. The data were obtained in a study of T cell responses to AZD1222 COVID-19 vaccine. The study, taken as a whole, reports: Among those given AZD1222, only 6 or 7 were seropositive at baseline. Clonal diversity was possibly underestimated, and white British individuals and females predominated among donors. Nearly half of spike-specific TCRs reportedly go after variant regions that carry no mutations.

The specimen was peripheral blood, collected on day 0 of AZD1222 vaccination. V usage is TRBV10-3 and J usage is TRBJ1-1; D may be TRBD1 (6 bases). This TCR was recovered from an adult in good health. CDR3 in DNA: TGTGCCATCAATAACAGGGAGGTTTCTGAAGCTTTCTTT. Translation gives CAINNREVSEAFF.